This T cell receptor (beta chain) was sequenced during a study of Ad26.COV2.S vaccination and SARS-CoV-2 variants. Study outcomes and limitations: Greater spike-specific TCR breadth was seen in vaccine recipients than in placebo recipients. It is possible that the TCR breadth and depth analyses underestimated the total T cell responses. Vaccinated and placebo-treated recipients had similar non-spike TCR breadth.

Deletions cut 4 bases from V and 2 bases from J, with 3 bases between. Germline lookup yields CDR1 SQVTM and CDR2 ANQGSEA. The CDR3 length is 11 residues. Profiling relied on immunoSEQ multiplex PCR, and the TCRdb table lists in-frame clones only, not all of them. The repertoire has around 450,000 clones, approximately 87% of them found once; the top ten carry around 3.6%. With respect to this clone: The antigen remains unidentified.

This sample's treatment: over 15 received Ad26.COV2.S at low or high dose, single or two shots; 5 received placebo; per-sample allocation not given. All samples were drawn on day 63, counting from the first vaccine or placebo injection. An adult donor aged 18-55 years was enrolled in Boston. The source of this sequence is a person between 18 and 59 years old who received the Ad26.COV2.S COVID-19 vaccine or a placebo. The V gene is TRBV29-1, the J gene TRBJ2-1; no clear D gene. Sequenced material: peripheral blood, taken in a trial of Ad26.COV2.S vaccine versus placebo. The CDR3, as DNA: TGCAGCGTTGGGGCCTACAATGAGCAGTTCTTC. As protein: CSVGAYNEQFF.